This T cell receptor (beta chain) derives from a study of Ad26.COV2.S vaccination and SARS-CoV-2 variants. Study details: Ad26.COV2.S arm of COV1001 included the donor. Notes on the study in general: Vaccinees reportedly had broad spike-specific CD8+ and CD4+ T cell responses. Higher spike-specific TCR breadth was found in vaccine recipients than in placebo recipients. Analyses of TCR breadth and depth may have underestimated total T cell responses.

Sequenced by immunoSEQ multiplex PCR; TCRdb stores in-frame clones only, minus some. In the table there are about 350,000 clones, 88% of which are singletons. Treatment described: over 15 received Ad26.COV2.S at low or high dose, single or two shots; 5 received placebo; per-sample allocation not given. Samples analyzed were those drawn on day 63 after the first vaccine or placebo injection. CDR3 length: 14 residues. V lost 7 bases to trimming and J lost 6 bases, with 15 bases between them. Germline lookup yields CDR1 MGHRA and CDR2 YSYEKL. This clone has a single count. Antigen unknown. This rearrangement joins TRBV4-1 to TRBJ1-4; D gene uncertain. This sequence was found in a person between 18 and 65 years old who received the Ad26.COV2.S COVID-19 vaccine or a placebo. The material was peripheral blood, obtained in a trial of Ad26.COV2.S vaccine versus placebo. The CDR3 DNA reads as TGCGCCAGCACCCCGGGTTTCCTTGATGAAAAACTGTTTTTT. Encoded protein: CASTPGFLDEKLFF.